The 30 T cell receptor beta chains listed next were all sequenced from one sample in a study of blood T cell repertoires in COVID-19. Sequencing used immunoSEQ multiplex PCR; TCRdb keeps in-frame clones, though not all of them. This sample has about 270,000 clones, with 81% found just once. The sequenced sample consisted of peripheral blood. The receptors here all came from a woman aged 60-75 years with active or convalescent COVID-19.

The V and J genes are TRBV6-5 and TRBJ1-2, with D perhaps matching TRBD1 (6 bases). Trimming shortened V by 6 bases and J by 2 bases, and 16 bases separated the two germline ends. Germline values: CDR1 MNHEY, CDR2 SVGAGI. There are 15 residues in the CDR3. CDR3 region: CASSLGGAKNYGYTF. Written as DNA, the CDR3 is TGTGCCAGCAGCCTAGGGGGGGCGAAGAACTATGGCTACACCTTC.

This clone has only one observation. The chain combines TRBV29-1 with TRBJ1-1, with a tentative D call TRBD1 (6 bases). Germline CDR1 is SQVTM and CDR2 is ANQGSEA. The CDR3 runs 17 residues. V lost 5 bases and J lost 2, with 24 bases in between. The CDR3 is CSVTPPNPGQLNTEAFF. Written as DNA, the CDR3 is TGCAGCGTTACCCCCCCCAATCCCGGACAGCTCAACACTGAAGCTTTCTTT.

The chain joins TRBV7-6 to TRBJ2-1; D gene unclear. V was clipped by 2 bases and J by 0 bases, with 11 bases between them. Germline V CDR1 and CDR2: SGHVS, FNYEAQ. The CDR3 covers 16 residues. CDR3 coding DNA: TGTGCCAGCAGCTTATCCCCACAGAGCTCCTACAATGAGCAGTTCTTC. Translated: CASSLSPQSSYNEQFF.

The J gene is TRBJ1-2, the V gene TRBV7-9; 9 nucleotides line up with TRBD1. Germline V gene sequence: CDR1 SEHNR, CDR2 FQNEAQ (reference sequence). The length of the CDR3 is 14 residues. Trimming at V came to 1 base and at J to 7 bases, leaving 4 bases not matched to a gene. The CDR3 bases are TGTGCCAGCAGCTTAGTGGGACAGGGTAGTGGCTACACCTTC. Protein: CASSLVGQGSGYTF.

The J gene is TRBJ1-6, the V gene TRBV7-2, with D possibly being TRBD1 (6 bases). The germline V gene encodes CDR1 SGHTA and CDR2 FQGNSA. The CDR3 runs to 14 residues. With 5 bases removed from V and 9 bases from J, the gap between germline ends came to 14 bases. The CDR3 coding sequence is TGTGCCAGCAGCCAGCAGGGGAGTCGTTCACCCCTCCACTTT. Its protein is CASSQQGSRSPLHF.

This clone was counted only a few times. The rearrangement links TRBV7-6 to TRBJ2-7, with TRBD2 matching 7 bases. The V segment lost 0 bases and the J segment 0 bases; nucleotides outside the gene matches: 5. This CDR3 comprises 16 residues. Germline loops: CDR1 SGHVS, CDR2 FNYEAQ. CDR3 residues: CASSLAGGWSSYEQYF. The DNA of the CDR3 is TGTGCCAGCAGCTTAGCGGGGGGGTGGAGCTCCTACGAGCAGTACTTC.

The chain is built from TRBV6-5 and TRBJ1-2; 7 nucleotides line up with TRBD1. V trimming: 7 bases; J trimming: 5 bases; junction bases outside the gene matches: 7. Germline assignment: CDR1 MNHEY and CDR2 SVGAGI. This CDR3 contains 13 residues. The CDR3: CASTLGQRYGYTF. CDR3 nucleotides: TGTGCCAGCACGCTGGGACAGAGGTATGGCTACACCTTC.

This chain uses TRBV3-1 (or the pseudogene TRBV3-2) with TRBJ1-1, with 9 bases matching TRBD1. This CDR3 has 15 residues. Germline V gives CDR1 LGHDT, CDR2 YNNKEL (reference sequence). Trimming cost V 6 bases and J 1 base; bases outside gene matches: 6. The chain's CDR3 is CASRRTGGANTEAFF. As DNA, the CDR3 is TGTGCCAGCAGACGCACAGGGGGCGCGAACACTGAAGCTTTCTTT.

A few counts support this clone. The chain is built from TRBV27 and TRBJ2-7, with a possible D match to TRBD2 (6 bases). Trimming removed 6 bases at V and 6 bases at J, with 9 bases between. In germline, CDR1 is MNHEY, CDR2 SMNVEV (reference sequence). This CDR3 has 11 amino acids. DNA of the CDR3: TGTGCCAGCAGGTACGGGGGCGAGCAGTACTTC. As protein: CASRYGGEQYF.

In nucleotides, the CDR3 is TGTGCCAGCAGGCCGGGGGGGGCCTGGGGGGACTCCTACGAGCAGTACTTC. This sequence encodes CASRPGGAWGDSYEQYF. The chain couples TRBV2 to TRBJ2-7; 8 nucleotides line up with TRBD2. With V trimmed by 6 bases and J by 0 bases, 13 bases remained unmatched. CDR1 SNHLY and CDR2 FYNNEI come from the germline V gene. CDR3 length: 17 residues.

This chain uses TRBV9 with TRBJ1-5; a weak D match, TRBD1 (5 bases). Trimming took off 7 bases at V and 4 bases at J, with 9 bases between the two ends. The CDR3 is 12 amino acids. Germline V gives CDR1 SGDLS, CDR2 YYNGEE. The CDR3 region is CASGEGNQPQHF. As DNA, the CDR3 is TGTGCCAGCGGGGAGGGGAATCAGCCCCAGCATTTT.

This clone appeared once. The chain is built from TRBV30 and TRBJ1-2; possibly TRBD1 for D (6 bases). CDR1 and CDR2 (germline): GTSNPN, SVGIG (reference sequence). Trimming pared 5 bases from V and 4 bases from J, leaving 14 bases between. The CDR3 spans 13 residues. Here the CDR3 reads CAWALGQSYGYTF. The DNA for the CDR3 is TGTGCCTGGGCGCTCGGACAGTCCTATGGCTACACCTTC. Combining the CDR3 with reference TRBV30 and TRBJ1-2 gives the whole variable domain SQTIHQWPATLVQPVGSPLSLECTVEGTSNPNLYWYRQAAGRGLQLLFYSVGIGQISSEVPQNLSASRPQDRQFILSSKKLLLSDSGFYLCAWALGQSYGYTFGSGTRLTVV.

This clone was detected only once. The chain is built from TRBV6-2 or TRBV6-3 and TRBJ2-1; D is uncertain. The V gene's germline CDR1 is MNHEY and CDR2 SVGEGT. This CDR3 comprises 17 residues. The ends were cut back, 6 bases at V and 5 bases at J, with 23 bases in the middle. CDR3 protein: CASSPTPAGTVHNEQFF. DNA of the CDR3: TGTGCCAGCAGCCCTACCCCGGCAGGCACGGTACACAATGAGCAGTTCTTC.

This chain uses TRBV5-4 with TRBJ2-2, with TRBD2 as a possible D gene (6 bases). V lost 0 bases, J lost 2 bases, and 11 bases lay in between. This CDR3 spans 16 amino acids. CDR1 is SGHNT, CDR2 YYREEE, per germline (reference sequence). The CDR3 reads CASSLAGLINTGELFF. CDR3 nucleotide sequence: TGTGCCAGCAGCTTGGCGGGACTCATAAACACCGGGGAGCTGTTTTTT.

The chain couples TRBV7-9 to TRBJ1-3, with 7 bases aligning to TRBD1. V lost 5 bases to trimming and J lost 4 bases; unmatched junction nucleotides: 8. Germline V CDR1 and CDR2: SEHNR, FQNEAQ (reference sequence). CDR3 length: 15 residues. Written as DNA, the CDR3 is TGTGCCAGCAGCCCCACGCGGGACAGCGGAAACACCATATATTTT. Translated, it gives CASSPTRDSGNTIYF.

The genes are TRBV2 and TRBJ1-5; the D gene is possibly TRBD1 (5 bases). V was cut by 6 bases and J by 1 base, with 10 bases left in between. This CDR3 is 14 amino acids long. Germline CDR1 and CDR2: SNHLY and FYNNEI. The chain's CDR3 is CASSPGLSNQPQHF. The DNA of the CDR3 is TGTGCCAGCAGCCCGGGACTGAGCAATCAGCCCCAGCATTTT.

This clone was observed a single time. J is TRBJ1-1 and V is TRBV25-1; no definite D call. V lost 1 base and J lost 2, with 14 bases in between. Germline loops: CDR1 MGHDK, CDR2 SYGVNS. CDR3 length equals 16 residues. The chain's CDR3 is CASSESFENSNTEAFF. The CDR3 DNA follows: TGTGCCAGCAGTGAATCCTTCGAAAACTCCAACACTGAAGCTTTCTTT.

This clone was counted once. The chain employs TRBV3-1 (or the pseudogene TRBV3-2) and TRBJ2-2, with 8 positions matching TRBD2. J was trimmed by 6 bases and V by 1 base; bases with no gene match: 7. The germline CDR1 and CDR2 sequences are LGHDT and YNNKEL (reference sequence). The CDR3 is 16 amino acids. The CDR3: CASSQVWRGVAGELFF. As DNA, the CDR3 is TGTGCCAGCAGCCAAGTCTGGCGGGGGGTAGCCGGGGAGCTGTTTTTT.

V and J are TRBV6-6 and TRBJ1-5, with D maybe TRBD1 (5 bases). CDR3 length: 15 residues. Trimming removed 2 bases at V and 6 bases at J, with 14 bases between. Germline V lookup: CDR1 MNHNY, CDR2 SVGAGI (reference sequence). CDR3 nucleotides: TGTGCCAGCAGTTACGGTGCGGGGGTGGGTCAGCCCCAGCATTTT. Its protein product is CASSYGAGVGQPQHF.

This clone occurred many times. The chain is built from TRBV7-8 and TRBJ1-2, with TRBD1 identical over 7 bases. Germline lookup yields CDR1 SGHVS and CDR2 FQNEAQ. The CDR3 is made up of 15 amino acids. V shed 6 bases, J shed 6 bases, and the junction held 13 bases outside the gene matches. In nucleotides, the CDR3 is TGTGCCAGCAGTATAACGGGACAGCTGGGCCATGGCTACACCTTC. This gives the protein CASSITGQLGHGYTF.

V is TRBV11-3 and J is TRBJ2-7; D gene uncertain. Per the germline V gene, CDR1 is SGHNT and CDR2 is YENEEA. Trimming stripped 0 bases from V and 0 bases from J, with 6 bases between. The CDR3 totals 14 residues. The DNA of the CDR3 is TGTGCCAGCAGCTTAGATTCTTCCTCCTACGAGCAGTACTTC. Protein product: CASSLDSSSYEQYF.

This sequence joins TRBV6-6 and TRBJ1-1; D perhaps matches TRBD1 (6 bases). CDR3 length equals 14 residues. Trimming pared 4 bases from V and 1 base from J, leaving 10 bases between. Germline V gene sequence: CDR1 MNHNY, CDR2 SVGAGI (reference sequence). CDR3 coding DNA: TGTGCCAGCAGTTTCGGCAGGGGGAACACTGAAGCTTTCTTT. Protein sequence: CASSFGRGNTEAFF.

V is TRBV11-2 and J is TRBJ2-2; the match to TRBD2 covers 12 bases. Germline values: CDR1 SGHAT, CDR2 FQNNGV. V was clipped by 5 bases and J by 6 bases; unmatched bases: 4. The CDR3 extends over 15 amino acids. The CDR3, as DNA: TGTGCCAGCAGCCCAGGACTAGCGGGGTCCGGGGAGCTGTTTTTT. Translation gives CASSPGLAGSGELFF.

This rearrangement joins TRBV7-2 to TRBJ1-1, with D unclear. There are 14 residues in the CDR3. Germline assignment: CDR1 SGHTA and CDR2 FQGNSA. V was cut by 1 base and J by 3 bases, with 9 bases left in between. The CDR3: CASSLVLRDTEAFF. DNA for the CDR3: TGTGCCAGCAGCTTAGTACTCCGGGACACTGAAGCTTTCTTT. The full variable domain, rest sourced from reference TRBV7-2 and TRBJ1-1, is GAGVSQSPSNKVTEKGKDVELRCDPISGHTALYWYRQSLGQGLEFLIYFQGNSAPDKSGLPSDRFSAERTGGSVSTLTIQRTQQEDSAVYLCASSLVLRDTEAFFGQGTRLTVV.

The CDR3 DNA reads as TGTGCCATCAGTGGGGACAGCAATAATGAAAAACTGTTTTTT. Translated, it gives CAISGDSNNEKLFF. The chain is built from TRBV10-3 and TRBJ1-4, with TRBD1 identical over 7 bases. Germline V gene lookup returns CDR1 ENHRY and CDR2 SYGVKD. Trimming removed 4 bases from V and 4 bases from J; junction bases left unmatched: 3. The CDR3 has 14 residues.

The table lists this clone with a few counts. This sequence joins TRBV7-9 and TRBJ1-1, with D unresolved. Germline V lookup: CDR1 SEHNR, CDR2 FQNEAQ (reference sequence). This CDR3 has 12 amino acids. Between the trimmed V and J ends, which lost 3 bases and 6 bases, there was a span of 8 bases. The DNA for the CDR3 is TGTGCCAGCAGCTTCGGGTACGCTGAAGCTTTCTTT. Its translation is CASSFGYAEAFF.

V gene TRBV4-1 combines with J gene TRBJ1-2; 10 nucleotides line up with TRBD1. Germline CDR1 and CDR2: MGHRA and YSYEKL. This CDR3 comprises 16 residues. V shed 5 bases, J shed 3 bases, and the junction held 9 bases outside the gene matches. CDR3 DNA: TGCGCCAGCAGCAAAATTCCCGGGACAGGGGACTATGGCTACACCTTC. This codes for CASSKIPGTGDYGYTF.

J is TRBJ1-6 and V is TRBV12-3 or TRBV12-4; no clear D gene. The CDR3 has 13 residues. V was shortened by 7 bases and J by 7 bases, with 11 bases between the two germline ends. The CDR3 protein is CASTRGPNSPLHF. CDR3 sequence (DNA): TGTGCCAGCACCCGTGGGCCGAATTCACCCCTCCACTTT.

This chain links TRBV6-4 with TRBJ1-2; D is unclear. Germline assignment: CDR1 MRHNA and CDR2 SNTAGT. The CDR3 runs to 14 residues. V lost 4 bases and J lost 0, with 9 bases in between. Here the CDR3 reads CASSAGTANYGYTF. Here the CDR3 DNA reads TGTGCCAGCAGTGCCGGAACAGCTAACTATGGCTACACCTTC.

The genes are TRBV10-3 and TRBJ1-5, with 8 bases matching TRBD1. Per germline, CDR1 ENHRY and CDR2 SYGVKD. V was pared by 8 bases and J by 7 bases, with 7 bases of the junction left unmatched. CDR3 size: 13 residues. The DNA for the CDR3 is TGTGCCATCGCGGACAGGGACCAACAGCCCCAGCATTTT. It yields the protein CAIADRDQQPQHF.